These T cell receptor beta chains were read from a single sample in a study of blood T cells in healthy people across ages. Each CDR3 protein gets one entry after TCRdb re-called the 5' RACE reads with MiXCR. The table lists more than 500,000 distinct CDR3 sequences, about 26% of them singletons. Sequenced material: blood. Receptors originate from a woman aged 65 to 85 in good health. Both conserved end residues are part of each CDR3. The order of the fields is V gene, D gene, J gene, clone size, CDR3 protein, CDR3 DNA. A D gene is named only where the DNA matches it firmly. The size entry is marked missing in some rows and otherwise reads once, few, many or a size class.

TRBV4-3	-	TRBJ1-6	few	CASSQEGGGSPLHF	TGCGCCAGCAGCCAAGAGGGGGGGGGTTCACCCCTCCACTTT
TRBV24-1	-	TRBJ2-1	few	CATSQGTYNEQFF	TGTGCCACCAGTCAGGGAACCTACAATGAGCAGTTCTTC
TRBV9	-	TRBJ2-7	-	CASSAFTGTSYEQYF	TGTGCCAGCAGCGCATTCACAGGGACCTCCTACGAGCAGTACTTC
TRBV30	-	TRBJ1-1	few	CAWRGRGGLNTEAFF	TGTGCCTGGAGGGGCCGGGGGGGCCTGAACACTGAAGCTTTCTTT
TRBV5-1	TRBD1	TRBJ1-2	many	CASSLGQGDYGYTF	TGTGCCAGCAGCTTAGGACAGGGGGACTATGGCTACACCTTC
TRBV7-3	-	TRBJ2-1	few	CASSRGGGGGEIQFF	TGTGCCAGCAGCCGAGGAGGGGGTGGGGGTGAAATTCAGTTCTTC
TRBV6-5	-	TRBJ2-7	-	CASSYSYIGQGGNEQYF	TGTGCCAGCAGTTACTCGTATATTGGGCAGGGTGGGAACGAGCAGTACTTC
TRBV29-1	-	TRBJ1-4	few	CSVASPTTNEKLFF	TGCAGCGTTGCGAGTCCAACAACTAATGAAAAACTGTTTTTT
TRBV20-1	TRBD2	TRBJ2-3	-	CSARDMAGGVNTQYF	TGCAGTGCTAGAGATATGGCGGGGGGGGTAAATACGCAGTATTTT
TRBV5-1	-	TRBJ2-4	-	CASSLESGLAKNIQYF	TGCGCCAGCAGCTTGGAATCAGGTCTAGCCAAAAACATTCAGTACTTC
TRBV7-3	-	TRBJ2-5	-	CAGSMGRKQETQYF	TGTGCCGGCAGCATGGGACGTAAACAAGAGACCCAGTACTTC
TRBV21-1	-	TRBJ2-7	-	CASSIRQDPLGEQYF	TGTGCCAGCAGCATTCGGCAGGATCCACTTGGGGAGCAGTACTTC
TRBV7-9	-	TRBJ2-3	-	CASSNRDGSTDTQYF	TGTGCCAGCAGCAACCGGGACGGAAGCACAGATACGCAGTATTTT
TRBV19	-	TRBJ1-1	few	CASSFYRGGENTEAFF	TGTGCCAGTAGTTTCTACCGCGGGGGCGAGAACACTGAAGCTTTCTTT
TRBV12-3/TRBV12-4	-	TRBJ2-3	few	CANTRGQGITDTQYF	TGTGCCAACACCCGGGGGCAGGGTATAACAGATACGCAGTATTTT
TRBV4-2	TRBD2	TRBJ2-3	few	CASSPGLAGVDTQYF	TGTGCCAGCAGCCCGGGACTAGCGGGGGTTGATACGCAGTATTTT
TRBV12-3/TRBV12-4	TRBD2	TRBJ2-5	-	CASSSNLAGLGETQYF	TGTGCCAGCAGTTCCAATCTAGCGGGGCTGGGAGAGACCCAGTACTTC
TRBV29-1	-	TRBJ2-4	-	CSVEVLGIFQYF	TGCAGCGTTGAAGTGCTCGGCATCTTTCAGTACTTC
TRBV27	-	TRBJ2-5	-	CASGPWSGETQYF	TGTGCCAGCGGCCCCTGGAGTGGAGAGACCCAGTACTTC
TRBV6-2/TRBV6-3	-	TRBJ1-1	-	CASSYGRERNTEAFF	TGTGCCAGCAGTTACGGAAGGGAACGGAACACTGAAGCTTTCTTT
TRBV12-3/TRBV12-4	-	TRBJ1-1	-	CASSFAGHTEAFF	TGTGCCAGCAGTTTTGCTGGGCATACTGAAGCTTTCTTT
TRBV3-1	TRBD2	TRBJ2-2	-	CASSSTSGGPVGELFF	TGTGCCAGCAGTTCCACTAGCGGGGGGCCCGTCGGGGAGCTGTTTTTT
TRBV10-3	-	TRBJ2-7	-	CAINSAGHGYEQYF	TGTGCCATCAATTCGGCAGGCCACGGCTACGAGCAGTACTTC
TRBV12-5	-	TRBJ1-5	-	CASGLYRGNQPQHF	TGTGCTAGTGGACTATACAGGGGCAATCAGCCCCAGCATTTT
TRBV5-6	TRBD2	TRBJ2-5	many	CASSLVAGGRETQYF	TGTGCCAGCAGCTTGGTTGCGGGGGGGCGAGAGACCCAGTACTTC
TRBV6-6	TRBD1	TRBJ1-1	-	CASSSLGTGMNTEAFF	TGTGCCAGCAGTTCCCTTGGGACAGGGATGAACACTGAAGCTTTCTTT